The clone carrying this T cell receptor beta chain was seen more than once but under ten times. TCRdb re-called the RACE reads with MiXCR, one entry per CDR3 protein. The sample has about 170,000 distinct CDR3 sequences, about 27% seen once. CDR3 length: 13 residues. Germline loops: CDR1 SNHLY, CDR2 FYNNEI. V was pared by 2 bases and J by 8 bases, with 12 bases between. As for time point: patch test 3, about 24 weeks after DPC sensitization. Treatment noted: therapeutic diphenylcyclopropenone sensitization with weekly scalp DPC. The data are from a study of human T cells and chemical hapten exposure. The source was whole blood, collected in connection with sensitization to the hapten diphenylcyclopropenone (DPC). V gene TRBV2 combines with J gene TRBJ1-2; the D gene is possibly TRBD1 (5 bases). This sequence was found in a woman between 18 and 29 years old with alopecia areata. Some clones in this sample may be carry-over from other donors' samples. CDR3 nucleotide sequence: TGTGCCAGCAGTGAACAGCGGACAAAGGGCTACACCTTC. Translated: CASSEQRTKGYTF.